This T cell receptor (beta chain) was identified during a study of cytotoxic CD8 clonotypes in ibrutinib-treated CLL. About the research overall: Researchers reported around 10 relapsed/refractory and about 15 treatment-naive patients, under 18 of them IGHV unmutated. The study, taken as a whole, reports: At ibrutinib response, clonality increased, and at progression it declined back toward baseline.

V was clipped by 0 bases and J by 1 base; unmatched bases: 5. The CDR3 has 18 residues. CDR1 SGHVS and CDR2 FNYEAQ come from the germline V gene. Data came from immunoSEQ multiplex PCR; TCRdb stores just in-frame clones and leaves some out. The sample holds 130,000 or so clones, about 80% seen once. A remark on this clone: Its antigen is unidentified.

The starting material was PBMCs, obtained after 12 months of ibrutinib treatment. The rearrangement joins TRBV7-6 to TRBJ1-3, with 11 bases identical to TRBD1. The receptor was derived from a human donor with chronic lymphocytic leukemia. The CDR3 sequence is CASSLAKGQGASGNTIYF. CDR3 DNA: TGTGCCAGCAGCTTAGCGAAAGGACAGGGGGCGTCTGGAAACACCATATATTTT.